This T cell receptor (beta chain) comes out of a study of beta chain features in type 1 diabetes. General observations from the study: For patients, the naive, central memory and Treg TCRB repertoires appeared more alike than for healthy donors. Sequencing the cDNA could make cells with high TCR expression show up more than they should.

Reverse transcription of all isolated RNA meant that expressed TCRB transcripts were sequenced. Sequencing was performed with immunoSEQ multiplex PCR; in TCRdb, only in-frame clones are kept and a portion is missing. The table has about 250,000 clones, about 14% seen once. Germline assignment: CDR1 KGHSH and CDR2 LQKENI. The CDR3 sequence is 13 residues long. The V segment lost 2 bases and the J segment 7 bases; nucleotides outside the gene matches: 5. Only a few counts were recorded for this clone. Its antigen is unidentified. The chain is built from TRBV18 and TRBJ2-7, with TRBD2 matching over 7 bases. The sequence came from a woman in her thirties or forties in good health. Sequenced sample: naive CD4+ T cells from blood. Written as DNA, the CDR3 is TGTGCCAGCTCACCATTGGGAGCGGGGGAGCAGTACTTC. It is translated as CASSPLGAGEQYF.